This T cell receptor beta chain was documented in a study of OX40 agonist ivuxolimab in advanced cancers. For the wider study: Ivuxolimab, which targeted the costimulatory receptor OX40 (CD134), was an agonistic, fully human IgG2 monoclonal antibody. Intravenous ivuxolimab was administered to patients every 2 weeks at six dose levels: 0.01, 0.1, 0.3, 1.5, 3 and 10 mg/kg. A male proportion of about 79% and a mean age of 60 years, ranging from 23 to 79, were recorded for the dose-escalation cohort. Partial responses occurred in three dose-escalation patients: two with cutaneous melanoma and one with hepatocellular carcinoma. The paper covers the monotherapy dose-escalation part of the phase I ivuxolimab trial, which included N ≈ 50 patients. Prior anti-PD-1, anti-PD-L1 or anti-CTLA-4 therapy was permitted, and checkpoint inhibitors had been received by 30% to 40% of dose-escalation patients. Peripheral TCRbeta sequencing aimed to test whether ivuxolimab altered TCR sequence diversity and caused clonal T-cell expansion. Among the roughly 50 dose-escalation patients, around 19 had hepatocellular carcinoma, about 15 melanoma, 9 renal cell carcinoma and 9 head and neck cancer. What the work shows at the level of the full study, not this receptor alone: Antigen specificity was not determined for the clonally expanded peripheral T cells. On average, CD8+ T cells showed more expanded clones than CD4+ T cells after ivuxolimab. In the 0.1-3.0 mg/kg groups, partial responders had among the lowest normalized peripheral clonal expansion, particularly in CD8+ T cells. Clonal expansion of both CD4+ and CD8+ blood T cells was observed from baseline to week 6 at doses 0.1 to 3.0 mg/kg. Low levels of normalized T-cell clonal expansion were also seen in some patients who did not respond.

Worth noting for this clone: What this receptor recognizes is not known. No much larger clone is present one base from it, and per-base qualities are unavailable.

Genomic DNA was isolated from the sorted cells so that the TCRbeta CDR3 region could be sequenced. The immunoSEQ Assay was used to sequence the TCRbeta CDR3 regions. The table comes from immuneACCESS by way of TCRdb, which keeps in-frame sequences with V and J called. Part of the clones is missing from these tables; in studies checked, under half for an unresolved V gene and the rest for unknown reasons. This sample comprises roughly 100,000 clones, around 96% of them detected only once. Roughly 2.1% of the sample is taken by the ten largest. As encoded in the germline V gene, CDR1 is SGHRS while CDR2 is YFSETQ. The CDR3, from cysteine to phenylalanine, totals 10 residues. The entry retains the CDR3 DNA only, 30 bases that are in frame from base 1. V is shortened by 5 bases, J by 7 bases, and the region joining them spans 6 bases. Patients with autoimmune disease history or receiving systemic immunosuppression were excluded from the trial. Peripheral blood for TCR sequencing was collected from all dose cohorts at baseline, on cycle 4 day 1, and on cycle 7 day 1. The samples were drawn from a first-in-human, open-label, multicenter phase I dose-escalation trial of ivuxolimab. Adults with locally advanced or metastatic head and neck squamous cell, hepatocellular, melanoma or renal cell carcinoma were enrolled in the trial. CD4+ and CD8+ T cells were sorted separately from peripheral blood before TCR sequencing.

The sample consisted of CD4+ or CD8+ T cells sorted from blood, taken in a trial of the OX40 agonist ivuxolimab. The clonotype originates from an adult with an advanced solid tumor such as melanoma, head and neck, liver or kidney cancer. The rearranged chain carries TRBV5-1 and TRBJ1-1; the D gene is perhaps TRBD1, from 5 matching bases. The CDR3 has the sequence CASRGVEAFF. The nucleotide sequence is given as TGCGCCAGCAGAGGGGTTGAAGCTTTCTTT.